This entry lists 13 T cell receptor beta chains sequenced from one sample in a study of OX40 agonist ivuxolimab in advanced cancers. TCRdb keeps only in-frame clones here, not all; method: immunoSEQ multiplex PCR. The sample has about 25,000 clones; 80% to 90% are singletons. Sequencing was performed on CD4+ or CD8+ T cells sorted from blood, taken in a trial of the OX40 agonist ivuxolimab. Receptors originate from an adult with an advanced solid tumor such as melanoma, head and neck, liver or kidney cancer.

The chain is built from TRBV27 and TRBJ2-1; 10 bases are a match to TRBD1. The germline gives CDR1 MNHEY, CDR2 SMNVEV (reference sequence). After removal of 8 bases from V and 10 bases from J, the junction contained 11 bases not matched to a gene. This CDR3 region has 14 residues. CDR3 sequence reads: CASALDRGRGEQFF. In nucleotides, the CDR3 is TGTGCCAGCGCCCTTGACAGGGGGCGTGGGGAGCAGTTCTTC.

This chain links TRBV30 with TRBJ2-7; D might be TRBD2 (5 bases). CDR3 length: 12 amino acids. Trimming cost V 4 bases and J 1 base, with 8 bases left between them. The germline CDR1 and CDR2 sequences are GTSNPN and SVGIG (reference sequence). CDR3 coding DNA: TGTGCCTGGAATGAGGGATCCTACGAGCAGTACTTC. This gives the protein CAWNEGSYEQYF.

V usage is TRBV6-1 and J usage is TRBJ2-7, with TRBD1 matching 7 bases. J lost 2 bases, V lost 8 bases, and 3 bases had no gene match. CDR1 and CDR2 (germline): MNHNS, SASEGT. This CDR3 has 12 amino acids. In nucleotides, the CDR3 is TGTGCCAGCGGAACAGGGGCCTACGAGCAGTACTTC. Translating it yields CASGTGAYEQYF.

This sequence joins TRBV2 and TRBJ1-5; perhaps TRBD1 as D (5 bases). Germline CDR1 SNHLY, CDR2 FYNNEI. CDR3 length equals 13 residues. The V end lost 4 bases, the J end lost 3 bases, and 7 bases lay between the germline ends. The CDR3 DNA is TGTGCCAGCAGTGCGACAGCCAATCAGCCCCAGCATTTT. The encoded protein is CASSATANQPQHF.

V usage is TRBV19 and J usage is TRBJ2-1; D may correspond to TRBD1 or TRBD2 (5 bases each). The CDR3 sequence is 11 residues long. Germline V gene lookup returns CDR1 LNHDA and CDR2 SQIVND (reference sequence). V lost 4 bases, J lost 14 bases, and 12 bases lay in between. The CDR3 sequence is CASSTGTLEFF. In nucleotides, the CDR3 is TGTGCCAGTAGTACCGGGACCCTTGAGTTCTTC.

The gene calls are TRBV7-9 and TRBJ2-5, with D hard to call. The J call may be incorrect, as the DNA end agrees better with TRBJ2-7. Germline CDR1 is SEHNR and CDR2 is FQNEAQ (reference sequence). CDR3 length: 11 amino acids. CDR3 residues: CASTDSYEQYF. DNA for the CDR3: TGTGCCAGCACGGACTCCTACGAGCAGTACTTC.

The genes are TRBV7-9 and TRBJ2-5; tentative D call: TRBD2 (6 bases). This CDR3 has 14 amino acids. Trimming left V 2 bases short and J 5 bases short, with 12 bases between. Germline V CDR1 and CDR2: SEHNR, FQNEAQ (reference sequence). CDR3 bases: TGTGCCAGCAGCTTATGGGGGGAAGGTGAGACCCAGTACTTC. This encodes CASSLWGEGETQYF.

The chain has TRBV7-9 and TRBJ1-2; D gene unclear. The CDR3 has 11 amino acids. V was pared by 3 bases and J by 4 bases, with 3 bases between. CDR1 SEHNR and CDR2 FQNEAQ come from the germline V gene (reference sequence). CDR3 amino acids: CASSFTYGYTF. The CDR3, as DNA: TGTGCCAGCAGCTTTACCTATGGCTACACCTTC.

The V gene is TRBV5-1, the J gene TRBJ2-7, with a tentative D call TRBD1 (6 bases). Deletions cut 3 bases from V and 6 bases from J, with 13 bases between. The CDR3 length is 13 residues. CDR1 is SGHRS and CDR2 is YFSETQ in the germline V gene. For the CDR3, the DNA is TGCGCCAGCAGCTCCACAGGGTATAGCGAGCAGTACTTC. Its translation: CASSSTGYSEQYF. The full variable domain, completed using reference TRBV5-1 and TRBJ2-7, is KAGVTQTPRYLIKTRGQQVTLSCSPISGHRSVSWYQQTPGQGLQFLFEYFSETQRNKGNFPGRFSGRQFSNSRSEMNVSTLELGDSALYLCASSSTGYSEQYFGPGTRLTVT.

The chain carries TRBV2 and TRBJ2-7, with 11 nucleotides matching TRBD2. The V segment lost 5 bases and the J segment 5 bases; nucleotides outside the gene matches: 11. Germline V gene sequence: CDR1 SNHLY, CDR2 FYNNEI. There are 16 residues in the CDR3. The CDR3 DNA reads as TGTGCCAGCAGTCGACTAGCGGGGAAGGAACGGAACGAGCAGTACTTC. Protein: CASSRLAGKERNEQYF.

J is TRBJ1-1 and V is TRBV5-6; no clear D gene. The CDR3 consists of 15 residues. Germline CDR1 and CDR2: SGHDT and YYEEEE. The V end lost 2 bases, the J end lost 1 base, and 12 bases lay between the germline ends. The CDR3 spells CASSFGVVRNTEAFF. DNA for the CDR3: TGTGCCAGCAGCTTTGGGGTGGTCAGGAACACTGAAGCTTTCTTT.

The chain uses TRBV7-6 and TRBJ2-1; no reliable D call. V was trimmed by 5 bases and J by 9 bases, leaving 11 bases between them. This CDR3 region has 12 residues. The V gene's germline CDR1 is SGHVS and CDR2 FNYEAQ. CDR3 coding DNA: TGTGCCAGCAGCCCGTCCTCGGGTGAGCAGTTCTTC. Amino acid sequence: CASSPSSGEQFF.

The chain links TRBV5-6 to TRBJ1-2, with D unclear. CDR3 length: 15 amino acids. The V and J ends lost 1 base and 4 bases respectively, with 14 bases between them. Germline V gene sequence: CDR1 SGHDT, CDR2 YYEEEE. CDR3 protein: CASSLYRARFYGYTF. CDR3 in DNA: TGTGCCAGCAGCTTGTATCGGGCGAGATTCTATGGCTACACCTTC.